The sequence of this TCR beta chain was determined in a study of blood T cell repertoires in COVID-19. Data came from immunoSEQ multiplex PCR; TCRdb stores just in-frame clones and leaves some out. The table includes approximately 210,000 clones, roughly 91% detected once. The germline V gene has CDR1 LNHDA and CDR2 SQIVND (reference sequence). The CDR3 runs to 15 residues. Trimming took 3 bases from V and 1 from J; bases not matched to a gene: 1. The chain carries TRBV19 and TRBJ2-7; 12 positions match TRBD2. This receptor was taken from a man aged 25-45 years in a cohort exposed to, infected with or recovered from COVID-19 (not recorded which). What was sequenced was PBMCs or T cells enriched from blood (not recorded which). CDR3 loop: CASSIGLAGSYEQYF. Written as DNA, the CDR3 is TGTGCCAGTAGTATCGGACTAGCGGGGTCCTACGAGCAGTACTTC.